These 18 T cell receptor beta chains came from one sample sequenced in a study of CD8 T cells in ankylosing spondylitis. For these TCRs, the target antigens are not known. General study findings and limits: Blood of patients with ankylosing spondylitis appeared to be characterized by a TCR beta motif of eight highly homologous variants.

A single record per CDR3 protein comes from TCRdb applying MiXCR to the 5' RACE reads. The sample lists some 400,000 distinct CDR3 sequences, 20% to 25% occurring once. The specimen was blood, either unsorted or a sorted T cell fraction (not recorded which). The receptors shown here come from a male donor with ankylosing spondylitis.

This clonotype has just a few counts. V is TRBV12-3 or TRBV12-4 and J is TRBJ2-7; TRBD2 agrees at 7 bases. After removal of 5 bases from V and 9 bases from J, the junction contained 13 bases not matched to a gene. The length of the CDR3 is 14 residues. The CDR3 sequence: CASSVSGPLTRQYF. The DNA of the CDR3 is TGTGCCAGCAGTGTTAGCGGGCCGTTGACTCGGCAGTACTTC.

The chain has TRBV5-1 and TRBJ2-5; 11 bases align to TRBD2. J was trimmed by 2 bases and V by 4 bases; bases with no gene match: 4. The CDR3 loop spans 15 amino acids. Germline CDR1 reads SGHRS; CDR2 reads YFSETQ. The CDR3 nucleotides are TGCGCCAGCAGCGAGGGACTAGCGGTACAAGAGACCCAGTACTTC. Protein: CASSEGLAVQETQYF.

The chain joins TRBV5-1 to TRBJ1-4, with D tentatively TRBD1 (5 bases). Trimming stripped 0 bases from V and 7 bases from J, with 13 bases between. This CDR3 contains 15 residues. CDR1 and CDR2 (germline): SGHRS, YFSETQ. As DNA, the CDR3 is TGCGCCAGCAGCTTGGAGGCACGGGGCGGTGAAAAACTGTTTTTT. Protein product: CASSLEARGGEKLFF.

CDR3 region: CASSFGSGAGSYNEQFF. The CDR3 DNA reads as TGTGCCAGCAGCTTCGGGTCAGGAGCGGGCTCCTACAATGAGCAGTTCTTC. The rearrangement links TRBV5-4 to TRBJ2-1; possibly TRBD2 for D (6 bases). With 2 bases removed from V and 0 bases from J, the gap between germline ends came to 15 bases. In germline, CDR1 is SGHNT, CDR2 YYREEE (reference sequence). This CDR3 contains 17 residues.

The V call is TRBV18, the J call TRBJ2-7; no firm D call. CDR3 length equals 15 residues. The V end was cut by 3 bases, the J end by 2 bases, with 14 bases between. In germline, CDR1 is KGHSH, CDR2 LQKENI. The CDR3 DNA is TGTGCCAGCTCACCTGGACCCAATGCTCCCTACGAGCAGTACTTC. Translated: CASSPGPNAPYEQYF.

This sequence joins TRBV3-1 and TRBJ2-3; maybe TRBD2 (5 bases). CDR3 length: 16 amino acids. The V gene's germline CDR1 is LGHDT and CDR2 YNNKEL (reference sequence). Trimming cost V 1 base and J 0 bases, with 11 bases left between them. Here the CDR3 reads CASSQAETTSTDTQYF. The DNA of the CDR3 is TGTGCCAGCAGCCAAGCGGAGACTACCAGCACAGATACGCAGTATTTT.

V and J are TRBV29-1 and TRBJ2-3; a weak D match, TRBD2 (5 bases). Germline assignment: CDR1 SQVTM and CDR2 ANQGSEA. The V gene lost 0 bases and the J gene lost 6 bases, with 7 bases spanning the gap. The CDR3 runs to 12 residues. The CDR3 nucleotides are TGCAGCGTTGAAGATCGAGGGGATACGCAGTATTTT. Protein product: CSVEDRGDTQYF.

The V call is TRBV20-1, the J call TRBJ1-6; D is undetermined. Trimming stripped 0 bases from V and 2 bases from J, with 11 bases between. Germline V gene lookup returns CDR1 DFQATT and CDR2 SNEGSKA (reference sequence). The CDR3 runs 16 residues. Here the CDR3 DNA reads TGCAGTGCTAGAGATGCCGCACGGACCTATAATTCACCCCTCCACTTT. Translation gives CSARDAARTYNSPLHF.

This clonotype was recorded a few times. The chain carries TRBV20-1 and TRBJ2-1; 8 nucleotides match TRBD2. Trimming cost V 5 bases and J 4 bases; bases outside gene matches: 7. The germline V gene has CDR1 DFQATT and CDR2 SNEGSKA (reference sequence). The CDR3 totals 14 residues. As DNA, the CDR3 is TGCAGTGCTCGCAGCGGGAGAGGGTACAATGAGCAGTTCTTC. It translates to CSARSGRGYNEQFF.

The V and J genes are TRBV28 and TRBJ2-3; 9 nucleotides line up with TRBD2. Germline trimming cut 3 bases from V and 2 bases from J; bases unmatched to any gene: 6. Germline V gene sequence: CDR1 MDHEN, CDR2 SYDVKM. The CDR3 contains 16 residues. In DNA, the CDR3 is TGTGCCAGCAGTTTCGGCATAGCGGGAGACACAGATACGCAGTATTTT. Protein sequence: CASSFGIAGDTDTQYF.

The chain combines TRBV24-1 with TRBJ2-2, with 13 bases lining up with TRBD2. The CDR3 runs to 16 residues. Per the germline V gene, CDR1 is KGHDR and CDR2 is SFDVKD. The ends lost 4 bases at V and 6 bases at J; junction bases unmatched: 4. CDR3 residues: CATSDPGLAGAGELFF. DNA for the CDR3: TGTGCCACCAGTGACCCAGGACTAGCGGGAGCCGGGGAGCTGTTTTTT.

V gene TRBV3-1 combines with J gene TRBJ1-6, with 7 nucleotides matching TRBD1. Losses at the gene ends were 2 bases for V and 10 bases for J; bases not matched to a gene: 11. CDR3 length: 16 amino acids. Germline V gene lookup returns CDR1 LGHDT and CDR2 YNNKEL (reference sequence). The CDR3 DNA reads TGTGCCAGCAGCCAAAGACCTGACAGGGCGGGATCACCCCTCCACTTT. Translating gives CASSQRPDRAGSPLHF.

This clonotype was seen only a few times. The DNA for the CDR3 is TGCGGTTCCAGGGGCTATAATTCACCCCTCCACTTT. This codes for CGSRGYNSPLHF. This chain links TRBV29-1 with TRBJ1-6; a weak D match, TRBD1 (6 bases). The CDR3 length is 12 residues. Germline V CDR1 and CDR2: SQVTM, ANQGSEA. Full variable domain (outside the CDR3, taken from reference TRBV29-1 and TRBJ1-6): SAVISQKPSRDICQRGTSLTIQCQVDSQVTMMFWYRQQPGQSLTLIATANQGSEATYESGFVIDKFPISRPNLTFSTLTVSNMSPEDSSIYLCGSRGYNSPLHFGNGTRLTVT.

This rearrangement joins TRBV19 to TRBJ1-4; 7 bases match TRBD1. Germline CDR1 LNHDA, CDR2 SQIVND (reference sequence). CDR3 size: 14 residues. Trimming removed 3 bases from V and 6 bases from J; junction bases left unmatched: 4. CDR3 sequence (DNA): TGTGCCAGTAGTATCCTACAGGGGCATGAAAAACTGTTTTTT. It yields the protein CASSILQGHEKLFF.

In its sample, this clonotype was seen many times. V is TRBV5-6 and J is TRBJ2-2; 10 bases fit TRBD2. Germline V gene lookup returns CDR1 SGHDT and CDR2 YYEEEE. The V gene end was trimmed by 1 base and the J gene end by 5 bases; junction bases not matched to a gene: 8. The CDR3 covers 17 residues. The CDR3 DNA sequence: TGTGCCAGCAGCTTGCTCCTAGCGGGAGACGGGACCGGGGAGCTGTTTTTT. It codes for CASSLLLAGDGTGELFF.

This clonotype was counted only a few times. The chain links TRBV5-1 to TRBJ2-7; 11 bases fit TRBD2. This CDR3 comprises 15 residues. V lost 2 bases to trimming and J lost 4 bases; unmatched junction nucleotides: 5. Germline CDR1 is SGHRS and CDR2 is YFSETQ. CDR3 DNA sequence: TGCGCCAGCAGCTTTAGCGGGAGGGGGTTGTACGAGCAGTACTTC. Protein: CASSFSGRGLYEQYF.

The chain carries TRBV10-2 and TRBJ2-2; 7 bases align to TRBD2. The germline gives CDR1 WSHSY, CDR2 SAAADI. The CDR3 spans 16 residues. The V gene end was trimmed by 4 bases and the J gene end by 1 base; junction bases not matched to a gene: 6. This chain's CDR3 is CASSAWLAGNTGELFF. In nucleotides, the CDR3 is TGCGCCAGCAGTGCTTGGTTAGCGGGGAACACCGGGGAGCTGTTTTTT.

CDR3 loop: CASSLSWRQPQHF. CDR3 nucleotides: TGTGCCAGCAGTTTATCATGGCGTCAGCCCCAGCATTTT. The chain combines TRBV27 with TRBJ1-5; D uncertain. The germline V gene encodes CDR1 MNHEY and CDR2 SMNVEV (reference sequence). Trimming left V 0 bases short and J 6 bases short, with 6 bases between. This CDR3 comprises 13 residues.